A single sample gave rise to the 32 T cell receptor beta chains below, sequenced in a study of T cells after yellow fever vaccination. Via MiXCR, TCRdb re-called the 5' RACE reads, giving one row per CDR3 protein. The table lists hundreds of thousands of distinct CDR3 sequences, 12% of them singletons. The source was CD4+ T cells sorted from PBMCs, collected 15 days after the yellow fever booster vaccination. These receptors came from a man aged 18 to 30 who received the YFV17D yellow fever vaccine.

This clonotype was observed a handful of times. The gene calls are TRBV11-2 and TRBJ1-6; unclear D gene. The CDR3 covers 15 residues. Trimming took off 5 bases at V and 8 bases at J, with 16 bases between the two ends. Germline CDR1 reads SGHAT; CDR2 reads FQNNGV. CDR3 nucleotide sequence: TGTGCCAGCAGCCCGGATGGGGTAGCGTATTCACCCCTCCACTTT. Protein: CASSPDGVAYSPLHF.

This clonotype was seen more than once but under ten times. The chain has TRBV20-1 and TRBJ2-5, with D possibly TRBD2 on 6 matching bases. Trimming removed 5 bases at V and 3 bases at J, with 13 bases between. Germline CDR1 reads DFQATT; CDR2 reads SNEGSKA (reference sequence). The CDR3 runs to 13 residues. DNA of the CDR3: TGCAGTGCTTTACCGACTAGGGAAGAGACCCAGTACTTC. Translating gives CSALPTREETQYF.

CDR3 loop: CASSLAWARTGELFF. CDR3 sequence (DNA): TGTGCCAGCAGTTTAGCATGGGCCCGCACCGGGGAGCTGTTTTTT. The V gene is TRBV12-3 or TRBV12-4, the J gene TRBJ2-2; D remains ambiguous. The CDR3 contains 15 residues. V dropped 0 bases and J dropped 4 bases, with 9 bases sitting between them.

This sequence joins TRBV5-1 and TRBJ1-1; TRBD1 agrees at 7 bases. Trimming at V came to 4 bases and at J to 5 bases, leaving 8 bases not matched to a gene. The CDR3 has 14 residues. CDR1 and CDR2 (germline): SGHRS, YFSETQ. The DNA of the CDR3 is TGCGCCAGCAGCCAATCCCCAGGGGGTACTGAAGCTTTCTTT. Translating it yields CASSQSPGGTEAFF.

This clonotype was detected many times. The chain employs TRBV12-3 or TRBV12-4 and TRBJ1-5; 8 nucleotides agree with TRBD1. V shed 6 bases, J shed 4 bases, and the junction held 5 bases outside the gene matches. The CDR3 runs 14 residues. The CDR3 sequence: CASSLGTGNQPQHF. For the CDR3, the DNA is TGTGCCAGCAGCCTAGGGACAGGAAATCAGCCCCAGCATTTT.

This clonotype was counted a few times. The chain has TRBV20-1 and TRBJ2-7; D gene unclear. The CDR3 runs to 13 residues. The V end was cut by 2 bases, the J end by 4 bases, with 12 bases between. CDR1 and CDR2 from the germline V gene are DFQATT and SNEGSKA (reference sequence). This chain's CDR3 is CSARSSWGYEQYF. The DNA of the CDR3 is TGCAGTGCTAGAAGTAGCTGGGGTTACGAGCAGTACTTC.

In this sample, this clonotype turned up a few times. V is TRBV6-6 and J is TRBJ1-6, with no clear D. The CDR3 length is 14 residues. CDR1 MNHNY and CDR2 SVGAGI come from the germline V gene (reference sequence). Trimming removed 8 bases at V and 2 bases at J, with 10 bases between. The CDR3 loop is CASGERTYNSPLHF. In DNA form, the CDR3 reads TGTGCCAGCGGGGAAAGGACCTATAATTCACCCCTCCACTTT.

This clonotype has at least ten counts. J is TRBJ2-3 and V is TRBV12-5; TRBD2 aligns across 14 bases. Trimming at V came to 6 bases and at J to 6 bases, leaving 14 bases not matched to a gene. Germline V gene sequence: CDR1 LGHNT, CDR2 FRNRAP. This CDR3 has 18 residues. This CDR3 reads CASGTGTSGGLFMDTQYF. The CDR3 DNA is TGTGCTAGTGGGACCGGGACTAGCGGGGGTCTTTTTATGGATACGCAGTATTTT.

This clonotype was observed at least ten times. The chain employs TRBV6-6 and TRBJ2-1; weak D call: TRBD2 (5 bases). The ends were cut back, 3 bases at V and 6 bases at J, with 15 bases in the middle. CDR3 length: 15 amino acids. Germline V gene data show CDR1 as MNHNY and CDR2 as SVGAGI (reference sequence). The CDR3 reads CASSYRGRRINEQFF. The CDR3 coding sequence is TGTGCCAGCAGTTATAGAGGCAGGAGGATCAATGAGCAGTTCTTC.

This clonotype was seen more than once but under ten times. The chain links TRBV11-2 to TRBJ2-1, with D perhaps assigned TRBD1 or TRBD2 (5 bases each). The length of the CDR3 is 13 residues. Trimming stripped 5 bases from V and 7 bases from J, with 12 bases between. The germline gives CDR1 SGHAT, CDR2 FQNNGV. This CDR3 is CASSERWGNEQFF. The CDR3 region has the DNA TGTGCCAGCAGCGAGAGATGGGGGAATGAGCAGTTCTTC.

This clonotype turned up a few times. The chain is built from TRBV2 and TRBJ1-4, with D possibly matching TRBD1 (6 bases). The germline gives CDR1 SNHLY, CDR2 FYNNEI. This CDR3 has 15 amino acids. Trimming took off 7 bases at V and 4 bases at J, with 16 bases between the two ends. Here the CDR3 reads CASMNQGIFNEKLFF. Here the CDR3 DNA reads TGTGCCAGCATGAACCAGGGGATTTTTAATGAAAAACTGTTTTTT.

This clonotype was found a few times. The CDR3 DNA reads as TGCGCCAGCAGCTTGTCAGGTCCGGAGACCCAGTACTTC. Its translation: CASSLSGPETQYF. The genes are TRBV5-1 and TRBJ2-5; D not certain. This CDR3 spans 13 amino acids. Germline-derived CDR1 and CDR2 are SGHRS and YFSETQ. V was shortened by 1 base and J by 5 bases, with 9 bases between the two germline ends.

This rearrangement joins TRBV3-1 to TRBJ1-3, with D possibly being TRBD1 (5 bases). Germline CDR1 LGHDT, CDR2 YNNKEL (reference sequence). V was clipped by 5 bases and J by 6 bases, with 11 bases between them. The CDR3 sequence is 13 residues long. This chain's CDR3 is CASSVGAANTIYF. CDR3 nucleotides: TGTGCCAGCAGCGTCGGGGCAGCAAACACCATATATTTT. The entire variable domain, with the rest obtained from reference TRBV3-1 and TRBJ1-3, is as follows: DTAVSQTPKYLVTQMGNDKSIKCEQNLGHDTMYWYKQDSKKFLKIMFSYNNKELIINETVPNRFSPKSPDKAHLNLHINSLELGDSAVYFCASSVGAANTIYFGEGSWLTVV.

This clonotype has more than one count but fewer than ten. V usage is TRBV24-1 and J usage is TRBJ2-1, with TRBD1 identical over 7 bases. V dropped 5 bases and J dropped 2; count of bases not matched to a gene: 8. This CDR3 comprises 16 residues. CDR1 is KGHDR and CDR2 is SFDVKD in the germline V gene. Written as DNA, the CDR3 is TGTGCCACCAGTGTAGGGCCGAGGGGGCCCTACAATGAGCAGTTCTTC. Translated, it gives CATSVGPRGPYNEQFF.

The genes are TRBV27 and TRBJ2-5; D possibly corresponds to TRBD1 (5 bases). Germline V gene lookup returns CDR1 MNHEY and CDR2 SMNVEV (reference sequence). This CDR3 has 13 residues. Trimming pared 3 bases from V and 2 bases from J, leaving 7 bases between. CDR3 sequence (DNA): TGTGCCAGCAGTTTGAAGGGGCAAGAGACCCAGTACTTC. It yields the protein CASSLKGQETQYF.

V is TRBV6-2 or TRBV6-3 and J is TRBJ1-5; 9 nucleotides line up with TRBD1. The trim removed 8 bases at V and 2 bases at J, leaving 4 bases unmatched. The CDR3 spans 14 residues. From germline, CDR1 is MNHEY and CDR2 SVGEGT. DNA of the CDR3: TGTGCCAGCGCCTGGACAGGGGGCAATCAGCCCCAGCATTTT. As protein: CASAWTGGNQPQHF.

V and J are TRBV18 and TRBJ1-1; 8 nucleotides line up with TRBD1. V lost 4 bases to trimming and J lost 5 bases; unmatched junction nucleotides: 9. This CDR3 contains 15 residues. The germline CDR1 and CDR2 sequences are KGHSH and LQKENI. DNA of the CDR3: TGTGCCAGCTCACAGACCCAGGGGGCAGGTACTGAAGCTTTCTTT. This sequence encodes CASSQTQGAGTEAFF.

This clonotype was observed at least ten times. The J gene is TRBJ1-1, the V gene TRBV20-1; D remains unclear. Trimming cost V 0 bases and J 2 bases, with 7 bases left between them. CDR1 is DFQATT, CDR2 SNEGSKA, per germline (reference sequence). This CDR3 is 13 amino acids long. CDR3 residues: CSARDRRNTEAFF. CDR3 nucleotide sequence: TGCAGTGCTAGAGATCGTAGAAACACTGAAGCTTTCTTT.

This clonotype was counted a few times. The V and J genes are TRBV5-1 and TRBJ2-3; D tentatively reads TRBD1 or TRBD2 (5 bases each). The CDR3 is 19 amino acids. Germline CDR1 SGHRS, CDR2 YFSETQ. The V end lost 5 bases, the J end lost 0 bases, and 25 bases lay between the germline ends. The CDR3 sequence: CASRGRGSQAPSSTDTQYF. CDR3 coding DNA: TGCGCCAGCAGAGGCCGGGGCAGCCAGGCTCCTTCAAGCACAGATACGCAGTATTTT.

The chain joins TRBV28 to TRBJ2-3, with D perhaps given as TRBD1 or TRBD2 (5 bases each). CDR3 length: 13 amino acids. The germline V and J ends were trimmed by 4 bases and 11 bases, with 16 bases remaining between them. Per the germline V gene, CDR1 is MDHEN and CDR2 is SYDVKM. Here the CDR3 reads CASSYPRDARQYF. The CDR3, as DNA: TGTGCCAGCAGTTACCCCCGGGACGCAAGGCAGTATTTT.

This clonotype was found many times. This chain connects TRBV5-1 to TRBJ1-6; D is unresolved. The germline CDR1 and CDR2 sequences are SGHRS and YFSETQ. V was pared by 1 base and J by 8 bases, with 10 bases between. This CDR3 region has 14 residues. The CDR3 coding sequence is TGCGCCAGCAGCTTGTCGGGGTCCGATTCACCCCTCCACTTT. It encodes CASSLSGSDSPLHF.

In this sample, this clonotype turned up a few times. This sequence joins TRBV29-1 and TRBJ2-2; 8 bases fit TRBD1. V gave up 0 bases and J gave up 10 bases; unmatched junction bases: 4. In germline, CDR1 is SQVTM, CDR2 ANQGSEA. The CDR3 runs to 13 residues. The CDR3 is CSVEDMGQVELFF. CDR3 coding DNA: TGCAGCGTTGAAGATATGGGACAGGTGGAGCTGTTTTTT.

The V call is TRBV21-1, the J call TRBJ1-1. TRBV21-1 is a recognized pseudogene. This CDR3 has 13 amino acids. Written as DNA, the CDR3 is TGTGCCAGCAGCAAACCAGGGAACACTGAAGCTTTCTTT. It specifies CASSKPGNTEAFF.

This clonotype was seen only a few times. CDR3 DNA: TGTGCCATCAGTGGACAGGACCAAGAGACCCAGTACTTC. This encodes CAISGQDQETQYF. The chain employs TRBV10-3 and TRBJ2-5, with a possible D match to TRBD1 (6 bases). The CDR3 is 13 residues long. CDR1 and CDR2 from the germline V gene are ENHRY and SYGVKD. Trimming shortened V by 4 bases and J by 0 bases, and 6 bases separated the two germline ends.

The V and J genes are TRBV15 and TRBJ2-7, with D perhaps matching TRBD2 (6 bases). Between the trimmed V and J ends, which lost 1 base and 2 bases, there was a span of 9 bases. The CDR3 spans 14 residues. CDR1 and CDR2 from the germline V gene are LNHNV and YYDKDF (reference sequence). CDR3 nucleotides: TGTGCCACCAGCAGAGGTGGGACTGCCTACGAGCAGTACTTC. Encoded protein: CATSRGGTAYEQYF.

J is TRBJ1-1 and V is TRBV20-1, with D uncertain. Germline assignment: CDR1 DFQATT and CDR2 SNEGSKA (reference sequence). There are 11 residues in the CDR3. The V end lost 3 bases, the J end lost 5 bases, and 7 bases lay between the germline ends. The CDR3 here is CSAREMTEAFF. The CDR3 DNA follows: TGCAGTGCTAGGGAGATGACTGAAGCTTTCTTT.

This clonotype was observed a handful of times. V and J are TRBV28 and TRBJ2-1; a weak D match, TRBD2 (7 bases). The CDR3 spans 15 residues. V was trimmed by 2 bases and J by 6 bases, leaving 14 bases between them. The germline gives CDR1 MDHEN, CDR2 SYDVKM. The CDR3 DNA reads TGTGCCAGCAGTTTAAGGGGACGGGGGGCCAATGAGCAGTTCTTC. Translated: CASSLRGRGANEQFF.

A few counts support this clonotype. The rearrangement joins TRBV24-1 to TRBJ2-1; 14 nucleotides agree with TRBD2. The V segment lost 4 bases and the J segment 5 bases; nucleotides outside the gene matches: 3. Germline CDR1 is KGHDR and CDR2 is SFDVKD. The CDR3 consists of 16 residues. The DNA of the CDR3 is TGTGCCACCAGTGACGGACTAGCGGGGGGCAACAATGAGCAGTTCTTC. Translation: CATSDGLAGGNNEQFF.

The V gene is TRBV29-1, the J gene TRBJ1-5; D may be TRBD1 (6 bases). The V end was cut by 4 bases, the J end by 6 bases, with 10 bases between. The CDR3 totals 12 residues. Germline CDR1 SQVTM, CDR2 ANQGSEA. CDR3 nucleotide sequence: TGCAGCGTTGGGGACACCCCTCAGCCCCAGCATTTT. This gives the protein CSVGDTPQPQHF.

This clonotype was found a few times. V gene TRBV29-1 combines with J gene TRBJ1-3, with a tentative D call TRBD1 (5 bases). The germline gives CDR1 SQVTM, CDR2 ANQGSEA. V gave up 7 bases and J gave up 0 bases, with 13 bases separating them. The CDR3 loop spans 14 amino acids. Here the CDR3 DNA reads TGCAGCGCGAACTCCGGGGCCTCTGGAAACACCATATATTTT. It encodes CSANSGASGNTIYF.

The table lists this clonotype with a few counts. J is TRBJ1-2 and V is TRBV24-1; TRBD1 might be the D (5 bases). The germline V gene has CDR1 KGHDR and CDR2 SFDVKD. V was cut by 3 bases and J by 2 bases, with 9 bases left in between. The CDR3 contains 14 residues. CDR3 residues: CATSDLTVNYGYTF. CDR3 DNA sequence: TGTGCCACCAGTGATCTGACAGTAAACTATGGCTACACCTTC.

This clonotype was seen at least ten times. The V and J genes are TRBV5-1 and TRBJ2-2; D is uncertain. The germline gives CDR1 SGHRS, CDR2 YFSETQ. Trimming shortened V by 0 bases and J by 0 bases, and 6 bases separated the two germline ends. The CDR3 contains 15 residues. The CDR3 DNA follows: TGCGCCAGCAGCTTGGAGACGGCGAACACCGGGGAGCTGTTTTTT. It translates to CASSLETANTGELFF.